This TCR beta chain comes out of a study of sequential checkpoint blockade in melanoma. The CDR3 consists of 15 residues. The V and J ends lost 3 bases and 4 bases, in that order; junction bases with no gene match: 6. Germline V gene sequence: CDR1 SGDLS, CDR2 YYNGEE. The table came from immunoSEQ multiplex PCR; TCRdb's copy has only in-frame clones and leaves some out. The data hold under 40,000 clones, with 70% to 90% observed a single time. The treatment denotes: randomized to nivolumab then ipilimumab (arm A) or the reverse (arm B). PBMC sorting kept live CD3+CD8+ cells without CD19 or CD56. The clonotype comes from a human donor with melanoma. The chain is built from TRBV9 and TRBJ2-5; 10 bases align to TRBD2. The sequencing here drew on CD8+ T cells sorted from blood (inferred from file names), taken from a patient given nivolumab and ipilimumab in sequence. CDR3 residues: CASSETSGTGETQYF. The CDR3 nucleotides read TGTGCCAGCAGCGAAACTAGCGGGACCGGAGAGACCCAGTACTTC.